This TCR beta chain was sequenced for a study of blood T cell repertoires in COVID-19 (dated by TCRdb to about 2020). Background for the entire study: The collaborator samples originated in the United States, Italy and Spain and spanned the acute and convalescent phases of COVID-19. Samples were obtained from the ongoing ImmuneRACE study (first 160 participants) and from 1,000 to 1,500 subjects provided by 6 global collaborators. Deeply sampled blood TCRbeta repertoires from subjects exposed to, actively infected with, or recovered from COVID-19 were included in the dataset. The prospective study material was composed of cDNA or gDNA derived from T cells, B-cell-depleted T cells, or PBMCs. HLA class I and class II types, where available, came from metadata supplied by the sample provider rather than from assay-based typing. A de-identified subject ID, COVID-19 status, age in years and sex were almost always included in the sample metadata. The repertoires were made available in a free public database intended to serve as a resource for research on the immune response to SARS-CoV-2. Points the paper makes about the study in general: The quantity of clinical and demographic metadata differed by source and by participant and was supplied without curation.

The immunoSEQ Assay, a bias-controlled multiplex PCR, was used to amplify TCRbeta CDR3 regions from genomic DNA. In the source study's methods: Nucleated cell counts per sample were estimated from amplification of reference gene primers within the assay. To quantify the absolute abundance of each unique TCRbeta CDR3 rearrangement, sequence reads were collapsed and filtered. For each sample, productive Simpson clonality was calculated by taking the square root of Simpson's diversity index across productive rearrangements. The table comes from immuneACCESS by way of TCRdb, which keeps in-frame sequences with V and J called. Part of the clones is missing from these tables; in studies checked, under half for an unresolved V gene and the rest for unknown reasons. V, J and clone size are taken as reported in that table, and D and trimming were inferred from the DNA itself. The table for this sample lists 35,000 to 40,000 clones; around 90% of them were counted only once. About 12% of the sample belongs to the ten largest clones.

V sheds 2 bases and J sheds 2 bases, leaving 6 bases between their ends. CDR1 and CDR2, per the germline V gene, are MGHDK and SYGVNS. The CDR3 starts with the cysteine, ends with the phenylalanine, and has 13 residues. Here the CDR3 DNA is all that survives: 39 bases in frame from base 1. A single count supports this clone. It has no known antigen specificity. Base qualities were left out, and no much larger clone turns up one base away. The collaborating institutions used their own protocols to collect whole blood in K2EDTA tubes. Collaborator samples were shipped for TCRbeta analysis as frozen whole blood, isolated PBMCs, or DNA extracted from either sample type.

The chain uses TRBV25-1 and TRBJ2-5; a confident D gene designation cannot be given. The sequence came from a man in his 70s with acute or convalescent COVID-19. The sequencing input was peripheral blood. CDR3 protein: CASSEGQQETQYF. The bases are TGTGCCAGCAGTGAAGGTCAGCAAGAGACCCAGTACTTC.